These T cell receptor beta chains were read from a single sample in a study of blood T cell repertoires in COVID-19. Sequenced by immunoSEQ multiplex PCR; TCRdb stores in-frame clones only, minus some. The sample consists of some 300,000 clones, more than 75% of them appearing once. What was sequenced was PBMCs or T cells enriched from blood (not recorded which). Receptor source: a woman aged 55-70 years in a cohort exposed to, infected with or recovered from COVID-19 (not recorded which). Both conserved end residues are part of each CDR3. The D gene is left open where the match is weak. The size of a clone is reported for some rows only, either as once, few or many, or as a class for expanded clones.

clone_size,v_call,d_call,j_call,cdr3_aa,cdr3_nt
NA,TRBV7-9,TRBD1,TRBJ1-6,CASSLAVGDRAAKLHF,TGTGCCAGCAGCTTAGCCGTGGGGGACAGGGCCGCAAAACTCCACTTT
NA,TRBV14,TRBD2,TRBJ2-7,CASSHFAGTSGRLINEQYF,TGTGCCAGCAGCCATTTTGCCGGGACTAGCGGGAGATTAATAAACGAGCAGTACTTC
NA,TRBV25-1,NA,TRBJ2-2,CASREQGNTGELFF,TGTGCCAGCAGAGAGCAGGGGAACACCGGGGAGCTGTTTTTT
NA,TRBV19,NA,TRBJ1-5,CASKGGDQPQHF,TGTGCCAGTAAGGGCGGGGATCAGCCCCAGCATTTT
NA,TRBV7-3,NA,TRBJ2-2,CASSPRTANTGELFF,TGTGCCAGCAGCCCCCGGACAGCGAACACCGGGGAGCTGTTTTTT
NA,TRBV7-9,NA,TRBJ1-2,CASSLEGGGYTF,TGTGCCAGCAGCTTAGAGGGAGGTGGCTACACCTTC
NA,TRBV3-1/TRBV3-2,NA,TRBJ2-1,CASSQTNIDNEQFF,TGTGCCAGCAGTCAAACTAACATAGACAATGAGCAGTTCTTC
NA,TRBV7-9,NA,TRBJ1-3,CASSQSSSSGNTIYF,TGTGCCAGCAGCCAATCTAGCAGCTCCGGAAACACCATATATTTT
NA,TRBV7-3,NA,TRBJ1-1,CASSSNGNTEAFF,TGTGCCAGCAGTTCTAACGGGAACACTGAAGCTTTCTTT
NA,TRBV5-1,TRBD2,TRBJ2-5,CASSPDPSGQETQYF,TGCGCCAGCAGCCCGGACCCTAGCGGCCAAGAGACCCAGTACTTC
NA,TRBV3-1/TRBV3-2,TRBD1,TRBJ1-1,CASRPTGTTEAFF,TGTGCCAGCAGACCGACAGGGACCACTGAAGCTTTCTTT
once,TRBV28,TRBD1,TRBJ1-1,CASGTGLLLSTEAFF,TGTGCCAGCGGGACAGGGTTATTACTTAGCACTGAAGCTTTCTTT
once,TRBV28,NA,TRBJ1-5,CASNPSNQPQHF,TGTGCCAGCAATCCAAGCAATCAGCCCCAGCATTTT
NA,TRBV12-3/TRBV12-4,NA,TRBJ1-3,CASSKFSGNTIYF,TGTGCCAGCAGCAAATTCTCTGGAAACACCATATATTTT